Following are 4 T cell receptor beta chains from one sample sequenced in a study of blood T cells in healthy people across ages. Primed by a sample-barcoded 5' primer and a J-beta primer mix, a second PCR proceeded for 7 to 11 cycles. TCRdb ran MiXCR on the 5' RACE reads and lists one entry per CDR3 protein. The table includes fewer than 1,000,000 distinct CDR3 sequences, around half detected once. Sequencing input: blood. These receptors all stem from an elderly man in good health.

The genes are TRBV20-1 and TRBJ1-1; TRBD1 might be the D (5 bases). The CDR3 runs to 14 residues. V was pared by 6 bases and J by 0 bases, with 14 bases between. The germline gives CDR1 DFQATT, CDR2 SNEGSKA (reference sequence). CDR3 coding DNA: TGCAGTGCCGGGACCTCGGCGGTGAACACTGAAGCTTTCTTT. Protein sequence: CSAGTSAVNTEAFF.

Comments on this clonotype: At one end, the junction sequence differs from germline, possibly due to a read error. The rearrangement uses TRBV7-6 and TRBJ1-4; D may be TRBD1 (5 bases). Germline V gives CDR1 SGHVS, CDR2 FNYEAQ. The CDR3 is 14 amino acids. The CDR3 protein is CASSLWGPNEKLFF. CDR3 sequence (DNA): TGTGCCAGTAGCTTATGGGGACCTAATGAAAAACTGTTTTTT.

The chain recombines TRBV28 with TRBJ1-1; 9 bases are shared with TRBD1. With V trimmed by 6 bases and J by 3 bases, 14 bases remained unmatched. The germline V gene encodes CDR1 MDHEN and CDR2 SYDVKM. The CDR3 has 17 residues. DNA of the CDR3: TGTGCCAGCAGACCACCCCCTGGGACAGGGTTGGACACTGAAGCTTTCTTT. As protein: CASRPPPGTGLDTEAFF.

The chain carries TRBV4-3 and TRBJ2-4; D remains ambiguous. Germline V lookup: CDR1 LGHNA, CDR2 YSLEER. With 0 bases removed from V and 2 bases from J, the gap between germline ends came to 11 bases. This CDR3 spans 16 amino acids. CDR3 in amino acids: CASSQDLKGPKNIQYF. CDR3 nucleotide sequence: TGCGCCAGCAGCCAAGATTTGAAAGGGCCCAAAAACATTCAGTACTTC.